Shown below are 19 T cell receptor beta chains from a single sample sequenced in a study of OX40 agonist ivuxolimab in advanced cancers. Repertoires were generated with immunoSEQ multiplex PCR, while TCRdb's copy carries only in-frame clones and drops some. Among 65,000 to 80,000 clones, approximately 90% were seen once, and the ten largest hold just under 1%. The material was CD4+ or CD8+ T cells sorted from blood, obtained in a trial of the OX40 agonist ivuxolimab. The origin of the receptors is an adult with an advanced solid tumor such as melanoma, head and neck, liver or kidney cancer.

A single count supports this clone. The V gene is TRBV10-3, the J gene TRBJ1-1; D uncertain. There are 14 residues in the CDR3. The germline V gene encodes CDR1 ENHRY and CDR2 SYGVKD. V was trimmed by 6 bases and J by 1 base, leaving 12 bases between them. The CDR3 reads CAIREQGRNTEAFF. CDR3 sequence (DNA): TGTGCCATCAGAGAGCAAGGGAGGAACACTGAAGCTTTCTTT.

The chain employs TRBV7-2 and TRBJ2-1; 9 bases are a match to TRBD2. Per the germline V gene, CDR1 is SGHTA and CDR2 is FQGNSA. This CDR3 is 15 amino acids long. V trimming: 4 bases; J trimming: 9 bases; junction bases outside the gene matches: 10. The chain's CDR3 is CASSSRTSDGGEQFF. In DNA form, the CDR3 reads TGTGCCAGCAGCTCGAGGACTAGCGACGGGGGTGAGCAGTTCTTC.

This clone was detected only once. This chain uses TRBV7-2 with TRBJ2-2; the D gene is possibly TRBD1 (6 bases). V dropped 5 bases and J dropped 6 bases, with 22 bases sitting between them. The CDR3 loop spans 17 amino acids. The germline gives CDR1 SGHTA, CDR2 FQGNSA. The CDR3 is CASSASSSRGSSGELFF. The CDR3 DNA follows: TGTGCCAGCAGCGCATCCTCGTCCAGGGGCTCCTCCGGGGAGCTGTTTTTT.

The chain is built from TRBV7-2 and TRBJ1-1; the match to TRBD1 covers 8 bases. The CDR3 has 13 residues. The V gene's germline CDR1 is SGHTA and CDR2 FQGNSA. J gave up 5 bases and V 5 bases, and 4 bases lay outside the gene matches. The chain's CDR3 is CASSLQGGTEAFF. CDR3 bases: TGTGCCAGCAGCCTACAGGGGGGAACTGAAGCTTTCTTT.

The V gene is TRBV6-6, the J gene TRBJ2-2, with TRBD2 matching over 13 bases. Per the germline V gene, CDR1 is MNHNY and CDR2 is SVGAGI (reference sequence). This CDR3 spans 15 amino acids. V shed 6 bases, J shed 4 bases, and the junction held 2 bases outside the gene matches. CDR3 sequence: CASSGLAGVTGELFF. The CDR3, as DNA: TGTGCCAGCAGCGGACTAGCGGGAGTCACCGGGGAGCTGTTTTTT.

This clone was recorded only once. V is TRBV4-2 and J is TRBJ2-7; a weak D match, TRBD1 (6 bases). CDR1 is LGHNA and CDR2 is YNFKEQ in the germline V gene. Trimming took off 4 bases at V and 1 base at J, with 20 bases between the two ends. This CDR3 is 17 amino acids long. The CDR3 spells CASSPHGTPDTSYEQYF. The CDR3 coding sequence is TGTGCCAGCAGCCCCCACGGGACACCGGATACTTCCTACGAGCAGTACTTC.

V gene TRBV4-1 combines with J gene TRBJ1-2; TRBD1 agrees at 9 bases. Trimming took 4 bases from V and 6 from J; bases not matched to a gene: 6. The CDR3 is made up of 14 amino acids. Per germline, CDR1 MGHRA and CDR2 YSYEKL. The CDR3 here is CASSPPGTGNGYTF. The CDR3 DNA is TGCGCCAGCAGCCCGCCCGGGACAGGGAATGGCTACACCTTC.

The chain combines TRBV19 with TRBJ2-6; no definite D call. Germline lookup yields CDR1 LNHDA and CDR2 SQIVND (reference sequence). This CDR3 region has 16 residues. Deletions cut 4 bases from V and 0 bases from J, with 10 bases between. The DNA of the CDR3 is TGTGCCAGTAGTAATCCCTCGGGCTCTGGGGCCAACGTCCTGACTTTC. This encodes CASSNPSGSGANVLTF.

V and J are TRBV14 and TRBJ2-7, with TRBD2 as a possible D gene (6 bases). Germline-derived CDR1 and CDR2 are SGHDN and FVKESK. Trimming pared 10 bases from V and 5 bases from J, leaving 18 bases between. The CDR3 is made up of 13 amino acids. The CDR3 spells CANPRRRGNEQYF. The CDR3 nucleotides read TGTGCCAACCCCAGGCGCCGGGGGAACGAGCAGTACTTC.

The rearrangement links TRBV9 to TRBJ2-1; TRBD2 might be the D (5 bases). Germline V lookup: CDR1 SGDLS, CDR2 YYNGEE. The CDR3 runs to 15 residues. V dropped 0 bases and J dropped 7 bases, with 14 bases sitting between them. The CDR3 loop reads CASSVVGGPGNEQFF. The CDR3 coding sequence is TGTGCCAGCAGCGTAGTTGGCGGACCGGGAAATGAGCAGTTCTTC.

V gene TRBV11-3 combines with J gene TRBJ2-1, with 7 bases that match TRBD1. This CDR3 is built from 15 residues. The germline V gene has CDR1 SGHNT and CDR2 YENEEA. Trimming at V came to 5 bases and at J to 5 bases, leaving 9 bases not matched to a gene. This CDR3 is CASSTPWDSNNEQFF. The DNA for the CDR3 is TGTGCCAGCAGCACCCCTTGGGACAGCAACAATGAGCAGTTCTTC.

The V and J genes are TRBV11-3 and TRBJ2-7; D is uncertain. Germline V gives CDR1 SGHNT, CDR2 YENEEA. There are 13 residues in the CDR3. V was pared by 5 bases and J by 1 base, with 9 bases between. Here the CDR3 DNA reads TGTGCCAGCAGCCTTCAGGTATCCTACGAGCAGTACTTC. It is translated as CASSLQVSYEQYF.

There are a few counts of this clone. V is TRBV6-1 and J is TRBJ2-5; 9 nucleotides line up with TRBD2. Germline V gene lookup returns CDR1 MNHNS and CDR2 SASEGT. Trimming took 2 bases from V and 2 from J; bases not matched to a gene: 6. The CDR3 totals 16 residues. The CDR3 region is CASSEPRTSVQETQYF. The CDR3 DNA sequence: TGTGCCAGCAGTGAACCCCGGACTAGCGTACAAGAGACCCAGTACTTC.

The chain combines TRBV6-5 with TRBJ1-1; 7 bases line up with TRBD1. The CDR3 consists of 14 residues. J was trimmed by 0 bases and V by 8 bases; bases with no gene match: 6. Germline V lookup: CDR1 MNHEY, CDR2 SVGAGI. The CDR3 protein is CASSRQGMNTEAFF. In DNA form, the CDR3 reads TGTGCCAGCTCGAGACAGGGAATGAACACTGAAGCTTTCTTT.

The V and J genes are TRBV5-1 and TRBJ2-1, with a weak D call TRBD1 (5 bases). Trimming stripped 5 bases from V and 6 bases from J, with 15 bases between. The germline V gene encodes CDR1 SGHRS and CDR2 YFSETQ. The CDR3 runs 14 residues. The CDR3, as DNA: TGCGCCAGCAGAACTGTACAGGAAGGCAATGAGCAGTTCTTC. Protein product: CASRTVQEGNEQFF.

This clone was recorded a few times. V is TRBV7-9 and J is TRBJ2-2; a weak D match, TRBD1 (6 bases). V lost 5 bases and J lost 2, with 12 bases in between. The CDR3 spans 15 residues. In germline, CDR1 is SEHNR, CDR2 FQNEAQ (reference sequence). This chain's CDR3 is CASSLRQANTGELFF. The CDR3, as DNA: TGTGCCAGCAGCCTTCGACAGGCCAACACCGGGGAGCTGTTTTTT.

The gene calls are TRBV7-2 and TRBJ1-2; D is unresolved. Germline V gives CDR1 SGHTA, CDR2 FQGNSA. With 6 bases removed from V and 4 bases from J, the gap between germline ends came to 12 bases. CDR3 length equals 13 residues. In DNA, the CDR3 is TGTGCCAGCAGTCGGACGGATCTCTATGGCTACACCTTC. It codes for CASSRTDLYGYTF.

The chain carries TRBV5-1 and TRBJ2-7; TRBD1 agrees at 8 bases. Germline CDR1 is SGHRS and CDR2 is YFSETQ. The CDR3 is 14 amino acids. The junction had 8 bases not matched to a gene; V was cut back by 3 bases and J by 6 bases. CDR3 coding DNA: TGCGCCAGCAGCTCACCGACAGGGGTGGGCGAGCAGTACTTC. It yields the protein CASSSPTGVGEQYF.

This rearrangement joins TRBV5-1 to TRBJ2-5; 9 bases are a match to TRBD2. The CDR3 loop spans 15 amino acids. V gave up 4 bases and J gave up 4 bases; unmatched junction bases: 8. CDR1 is SGHRS and CDR2 is YFSETQ in the germline V gene. Here the CDR3 DNA reads TGCGCCAGCAGCCCAATAGCGGGAGTAAGAGAGACCCAGTACTTC. Translated: CASSPIAGVRETQYF.